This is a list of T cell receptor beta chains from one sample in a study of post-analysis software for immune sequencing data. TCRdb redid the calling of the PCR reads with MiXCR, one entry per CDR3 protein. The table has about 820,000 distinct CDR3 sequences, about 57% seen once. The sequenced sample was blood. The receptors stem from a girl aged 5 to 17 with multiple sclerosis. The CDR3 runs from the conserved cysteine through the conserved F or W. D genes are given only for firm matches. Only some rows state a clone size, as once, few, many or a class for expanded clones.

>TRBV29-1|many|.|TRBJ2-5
CSVVSETQYF
TGCAGCGTTGTGTCTGAGACCCAGTACTTC
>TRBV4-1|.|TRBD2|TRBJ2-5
CASSPTPSGGALETQYF
TGCGCCAGCAGCCCAACTCCTAGCGGGGGGGCCCTGGAGACCCAGTACTTC
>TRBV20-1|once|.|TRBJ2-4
CSASSSVIRGNIQYF
TGCAGTGCTAGCTCCTCAGTTATTCGGGGAAACATTCAGTACTTC
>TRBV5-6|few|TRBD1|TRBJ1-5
CASSAGTGNNQPLHF
TGTGCCAGCAGCGCCGGGACAGGGAACAATCAGCCCCTGCATTTT
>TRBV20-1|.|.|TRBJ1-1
CSARVKEDAWDNTEAFF
TGCAGTGCTAGAGTAAAGGAGGATGCGTGGGACAACACTGAAGCTTTCTTT
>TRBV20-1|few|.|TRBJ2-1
CSAEGEGDVDEQFF
TGCAGCGCCGAGGGGGAGGGCGATGTCGATGAGCAGTTCTTC
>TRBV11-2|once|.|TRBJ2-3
CASSFPGVGTQYF
TGTGCCAGCAGCTTTCCAGGCGTGGGTACGCAGTATTTT
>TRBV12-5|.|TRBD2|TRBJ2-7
CASGTPGLGYEQYF
TGTGCTAGTGGGACTCCGGGACTAGGGTACGAGCAGTACTTC
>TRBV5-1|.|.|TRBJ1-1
CASSRGQYTEAFF
TGCGCCAGCAGCCGAGGACAGTACACTGAAGCTTTCTTT
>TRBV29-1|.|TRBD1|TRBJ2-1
CSVEGDRGTHNEQFF
TGCAGCGTTGAAGGGGACAGGGGGACCCACAATGAGCAGTTCTTC
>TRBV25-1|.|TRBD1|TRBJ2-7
CASSEQEGTGYEQYF
TGTGCCAGCAGTGAGCAGGAAGGGACAGGGTACGAGCAGTACTTC
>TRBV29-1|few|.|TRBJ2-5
CSVDRSEYQETQYF
TGCAGCGTTGACAGGTCTGAGTACCAAGAGACCCAGTACTTC
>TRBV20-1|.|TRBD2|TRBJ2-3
CSAPGLAAGTDTQYF
TGCAGTGCTCCTGGACTAGCTGCGGGAACAGATACGCAGTATTTT
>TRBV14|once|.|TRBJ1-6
CASSQVAGTSSPLHF
TGTGCCAGCAGCCAAGTAGCGGGGACGAGTTCACCCCTCCACTTT
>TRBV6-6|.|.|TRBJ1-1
CASSHSETEAFF
TGTGCCAGCAGTCACAGCGAAACTGAAGCTTTCTTT
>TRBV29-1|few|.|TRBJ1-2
CSVATGTTYGYTF
TGCAGCGTTGCCACCGGGACAACCTATGGCTACACCTTC
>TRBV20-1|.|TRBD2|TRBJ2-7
CSARDPIGLAYEQYF
TGCAGTGCTAGAGATCCAATAGGACTAGCTTACGAGCAGTACTTC
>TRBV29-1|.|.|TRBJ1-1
CSVGVGPPSTEAFF
TGCAGCGTCGGGGTGGGGCCTCCGAGCACTGAAGCTTTCTTT
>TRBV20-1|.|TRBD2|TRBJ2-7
CSARDRRASGRAYEQYF
TGCAGTGCTAGAGATCGAAGGGCTAGCGGGAGGGCCTACGAGCAGTACTTC
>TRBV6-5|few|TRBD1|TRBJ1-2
CASSPDRRYGYTF
TGTGCCAGCAGCCCGGACAGGCGCTATGGCTACACCTTC
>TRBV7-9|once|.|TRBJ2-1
CASSLGRDGNKQFF
TGTGCCAGCAGCTTGGGTCGTGATGGGAATAAGCAGTTCTTC
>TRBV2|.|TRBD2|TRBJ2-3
CASSQTSGRAVDTQYF
TGTGCCAGCAGTCAGACTAGCGGGAGGGCGGTAGATACGCAGTATTTT
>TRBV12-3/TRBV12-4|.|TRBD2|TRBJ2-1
CASSLRLAVRREQFF
TGTGCCAGCAGCCTACGACTAGCTGTGCGCCGTGAGCAGTTCTTC
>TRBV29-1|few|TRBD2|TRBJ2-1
CSVEAGGSSNEQFF
TGCAGCGTTGAGGCGGGCGGGAGCTCCAATGAGCAGTTCTTC
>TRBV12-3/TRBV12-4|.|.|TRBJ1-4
CASSLSNEKLFF
TGTGCCAGCAGTTTAAGTAATGAAAAACTGTTTTTT
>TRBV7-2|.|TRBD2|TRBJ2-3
CASSLVGLAGLTDTQYF
TGTGCCAGCAGCTTAGTGGGACTAGCGGGACTCACAGATACGCAGTATTTT
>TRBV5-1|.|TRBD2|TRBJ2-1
CASRPIAGGPVNEQFF
TGCGCCAGCAGACCTATAGCGGGAGGGCCGGTGAATGAGCAGTTCTTC
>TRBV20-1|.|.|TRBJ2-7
CSASGRRARGYEQYF
TGCAGTGCTAGTGGTCGGCGGGCCAGGGGCTACGAGCAGTACTTC
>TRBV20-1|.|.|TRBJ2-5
CSARGPKLETQYF
TGCAGTGCTAGAGGACCTAAATTAGAGACCCAGTACTTC
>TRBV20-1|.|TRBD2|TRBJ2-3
CSAREGTSGADTQYF
TGCAGTGCTAGAGAGGGGACTAGCGGGGCGGATACGCAGTATTTT
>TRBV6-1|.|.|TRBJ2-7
CASSSPHRRLNSYEQYF
TGTGCCAGCAGCAGCCCCCACAGGAGGCTTAACTCCTACGAGCAGTACTTC
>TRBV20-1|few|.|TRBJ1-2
CSARDLDRWGYTF
TGCAGTGCTAGAGACCTCGACCGGTGGGGCTACACCTTC